This TCR beta chain was identified during a study of T-cell memory formation after mild COVID-19 (dated by TCRdb to 2020 to 2022). About the study as a whole: TCR sequence clusters from the two donors were largely donor specific. In a couple of donors, T-cell clones that expanded and contracted after mild COVID-19 were followed by sequencing TCRalpha and TCRbeta repertoires longitudinally. The cohort was made up of two young adult volunteers, one female and one male, who were previously healthy. What the work shows at the level of the full study, not this receptor alone: Only two mild cases were covered by the study, and larger cohorts that include severe cases with pre-infection samples were considered necessary. Contracting CD4+ clones appeared mostly in the CM and EM memory subsets, whereas CD8+ clones were enriched in EMRA. The detection of some responding clones in pre-infection memory suggests that pre-existing cross-reactive memory T cells joined the SARS-CoV-2 response. Clones that contracted from day 15 to 85 showed balanced CD4/CD8 phenotypes, whereas a second wave of clones that expanded from day 15 to 37 leaned towards CD4+. The second-wave clones that peaked on day 37 were not confirmed to be SARS-CoV-2 specific.

Via the germline V gene, CDR1 is MGHRA and CDR2 YSYEKL. The CDR3, from cysteine to phenylalanine, totals 14 residues. Only the CDR3 part of the read is kept: 42 bases, read in frame from the first base. The junction carries 10 bases between V and J, which are trimmed by 0 bases and 4 bases respectively. Only a few counts were recorded for this clonotype. Its antigen specificity is not known. Qualities for individual bases were not recorded, and no much larger clone is one base off. Ficoll-Paque density gradient centrifugation was used to isolate PBMCs. The sample was run on an Illumina NovaSeq 6000. Using 5'RACE with constant-segment primers, TCRalpha and TCRbeta cDNA libraries were constructed, with sample barcodes and unique molecular identifiers added in the process. RNA was extracted from every sample with Trizol reagent. Amplification of the libraries took two PCR steps, and the second step added a second sample barcode plus Illumina TruSeq adapters. Sequencing of the libraries was done on an Illumina NovaSeq, producing 2 x 150 bp paired-end reads. Concerning the study's data processing: Demultiplexing of reads and collapsing into UMI-guided consensus sequences were performed with migec v1.2.7. Using mixcr v2.1.11, UMI consensuses were aligned to TRA and TRB V and J templates and then assembled into clonotypes. A clonotype was counted as expanded or contracted only when both edgeR and NoisET called the clonotype significant, with the noise models trained on biological replicates. For edgeR calls, the cutoffs were a false discovery rate-adjusted p below 0.01 and a log2 fold-change threshold of 1. As an exploratory analysis of dynamics, max-normalized trajectories of the 1000 most abundant clonotypes were examined with PCA combined with hierarchical clustering. Separately sequenced CD4+ and CD8+ repertoires were used to assign the CD4 or CD8 phenotype of responding clones. The raw public data were reprocessed by TCRdb itself: fastp quality trimming at Q25, MiXCR clonotype calling, in-frame beta chains only. Rows with one shared CDR3 protein collapse into an entry with the most common genes and DNA. The V and J calls and clone size come from TCRdb's table, not from the authors' own analysis. The table for this sample lists about 440,000 distinct CDR3 sequences; approximately 20% of them were counted only once. The ten largest clones capture approximately 8.1% of the sample.

The sequencing input was PBMCs or a T cell subset sorted from them (not recorded which). This TCR came from an adult woman who had mild COVID-19 (a few samples of this study predate the infection). The sample titles of this study are shuffled in the database, so cell type and time point are left out; the donor was told from shared clones. The rearrangement joined TRBV4-1 to TRBJ2-7; no D gene is confidently identified. The CDR3 is CASSQDRARYEQYF. The DNA reads as follows: TGCGCCAGCAGCCAAGACCGGGCGAGGTACGAGCAGTACTTC.